This T cell receptor beta chain was observed in a study of OX40 agonist ivuxolimab in advanced cancers. At the level of the study: At doses from 0.01 to 10 mg/kg, patients were given intravenous ivuxolimab every 2 weeks.

CDR3 length equals 17 residues. CDR1 and CDR2 (germline): SGHNT, YYREEE (reference sequence). Trimming removed 4 bases from V and 0 bases from J, with 14 bases in between. Findings of the study overall: At 0.1 to 3.0 mg/kg, clonal expansion of CD4+ and CD8+ blood T cells had occurred by week 6. Low normalized clonal expansion also occurred in some nonresponding patients.

Clones were sequenced by immunoSEQ multiplex PCR, and TCRdb holds only the in-frame ones, with some missing. The table records 60,000 to 65,000 clones, around 80% of them present only once. This clone was seen more than once but under ten times. Its target is not known. The genes are TRBV5-4 and TRBJ1-6; D uncertain. The sequenced sample was CD4+ or CD8+ T cells sorted from blood, obtained in a trial of the OX40 agonist ivuxolimab. This receptor was obtained from an adult with an advanced solid tumor such as melanoma, head and neck, liver or kidney cancer. The CDR3 DNA is TGTGCCAGCAGCGGTCGACTCGGAAGCTCCTATAATTCACCCCTCCACTTT. It translates to CASSGRLGSSYNSPLHF.